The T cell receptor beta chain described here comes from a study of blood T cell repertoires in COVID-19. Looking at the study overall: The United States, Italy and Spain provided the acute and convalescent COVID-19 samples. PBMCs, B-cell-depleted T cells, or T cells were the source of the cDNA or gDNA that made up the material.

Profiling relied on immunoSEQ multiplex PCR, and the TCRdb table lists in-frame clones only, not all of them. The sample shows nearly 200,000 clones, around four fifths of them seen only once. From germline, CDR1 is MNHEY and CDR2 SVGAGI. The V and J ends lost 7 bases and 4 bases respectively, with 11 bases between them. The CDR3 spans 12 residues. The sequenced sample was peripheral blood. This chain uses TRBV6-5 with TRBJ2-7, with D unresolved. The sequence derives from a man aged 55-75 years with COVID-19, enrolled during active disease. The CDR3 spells CASKGTEYEQYF. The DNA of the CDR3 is TGTGCCAGCAAAGGAACAGAGTACGAGCAGTACTTC.